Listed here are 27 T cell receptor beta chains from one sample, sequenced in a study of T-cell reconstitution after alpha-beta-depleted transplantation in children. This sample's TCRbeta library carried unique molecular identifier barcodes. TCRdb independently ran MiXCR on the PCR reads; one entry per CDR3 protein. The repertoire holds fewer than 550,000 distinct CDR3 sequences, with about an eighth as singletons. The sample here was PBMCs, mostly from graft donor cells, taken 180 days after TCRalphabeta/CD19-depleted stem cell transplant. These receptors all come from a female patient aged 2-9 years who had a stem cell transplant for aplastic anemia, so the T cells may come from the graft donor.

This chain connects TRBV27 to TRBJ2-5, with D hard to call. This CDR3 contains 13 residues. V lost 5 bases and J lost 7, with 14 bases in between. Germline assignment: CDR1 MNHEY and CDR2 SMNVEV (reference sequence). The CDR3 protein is CASSPKTVGTQYF. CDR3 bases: TGTGCCAGCAGTCCTAAGACGGTGGGGACCCAGTACTTC.

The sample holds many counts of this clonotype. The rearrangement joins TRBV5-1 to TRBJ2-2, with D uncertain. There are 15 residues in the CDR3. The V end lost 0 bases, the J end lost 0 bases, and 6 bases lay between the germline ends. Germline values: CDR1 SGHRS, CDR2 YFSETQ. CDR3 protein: CASSLDGANTGELFF. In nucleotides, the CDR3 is TGCGCCAGCAGCTTGGATGGCGCGAACACCGGGGAGCTGTTTTTT.

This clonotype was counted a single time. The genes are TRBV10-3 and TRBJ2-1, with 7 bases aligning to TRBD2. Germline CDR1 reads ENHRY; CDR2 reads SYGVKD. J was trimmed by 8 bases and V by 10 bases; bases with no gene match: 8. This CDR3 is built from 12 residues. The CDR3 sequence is CATRAGIDEQFF. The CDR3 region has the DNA TGTGCCACCCGAGCGGGAATCGATGAGCAGTTCTTC.

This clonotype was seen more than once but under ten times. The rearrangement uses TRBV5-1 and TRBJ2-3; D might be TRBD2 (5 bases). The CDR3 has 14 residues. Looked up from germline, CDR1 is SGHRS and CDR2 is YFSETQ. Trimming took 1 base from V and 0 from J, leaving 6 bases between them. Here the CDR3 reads CASSLPGSTDTQYF. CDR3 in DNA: TGCGCCAGCAGCTTGCCGGGGAGCACAGATACGCAGTATTTT.

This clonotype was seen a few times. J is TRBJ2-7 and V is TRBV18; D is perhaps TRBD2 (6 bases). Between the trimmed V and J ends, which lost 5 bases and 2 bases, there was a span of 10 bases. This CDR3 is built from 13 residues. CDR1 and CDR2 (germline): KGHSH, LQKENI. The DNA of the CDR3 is TGTGCCAGCTCAGGTCGGGAGACCTACGAGCAGTACGTC. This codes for CASSGRETYEQYV.

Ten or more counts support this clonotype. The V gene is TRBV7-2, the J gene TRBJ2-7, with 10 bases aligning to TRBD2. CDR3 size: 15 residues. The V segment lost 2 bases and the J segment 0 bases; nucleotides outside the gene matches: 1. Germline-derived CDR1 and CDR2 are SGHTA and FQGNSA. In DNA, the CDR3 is TGTGCCAGCAGCTTAACTAGCGGGGCCTCCTACGAGCAGTACGTC. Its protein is CASSLTSGASYEQYV.

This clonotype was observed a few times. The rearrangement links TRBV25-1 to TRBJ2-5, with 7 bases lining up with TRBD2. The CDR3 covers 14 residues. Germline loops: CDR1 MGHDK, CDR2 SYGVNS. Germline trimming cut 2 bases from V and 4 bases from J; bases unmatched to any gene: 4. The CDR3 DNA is TGTGCCAGCAGTGAAGGGGGGGGAGGAGAGACCCAGTACTTC. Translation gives CASSEGGGGETQYF.

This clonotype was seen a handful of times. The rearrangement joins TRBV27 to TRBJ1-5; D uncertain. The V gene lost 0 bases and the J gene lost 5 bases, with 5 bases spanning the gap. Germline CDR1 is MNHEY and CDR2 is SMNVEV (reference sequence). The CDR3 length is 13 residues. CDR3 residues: CASSLSPYQPQHF. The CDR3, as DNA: TGTGCCAGCAGTTTATCGCCCTATCAGCCCCAGCATTTT.

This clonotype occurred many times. This CDR3 is CASSLLGQEAFF. CDR3 nucleotides: TGCGCCAGCAGCTTGTTGGGACAGGAAGCTTTCTTT. The V and J genes are TRBV5-1 and TRBJ1-1, with TRBD1 matching over 7 bases. CDR3 length equals 12 residues. J gave up 8 bases and V 1 base, and 2 bases lay outside the gene matches. Germline CDR1 reads SGHRS; CDR2 reads YFSETQ. The complete variable domain, with remaining parts taken from reference TRBV5-1 and TRBJ1-1, reads KAGVTQTPRYLIKTRGQQVTLSCSPISGHRSVSWYQQTPGQGLQFLFEYFSETQRNKGNFPGRFSGRQFSNSRSEMNVSTLELGDSALYLCASSLLGQEAFFGQGTRLTVV.

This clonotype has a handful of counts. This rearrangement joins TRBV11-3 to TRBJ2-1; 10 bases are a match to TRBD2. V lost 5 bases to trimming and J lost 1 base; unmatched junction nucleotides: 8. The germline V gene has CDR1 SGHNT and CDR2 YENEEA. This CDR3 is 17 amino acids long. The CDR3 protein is CASSGSPSGSSYNEQFF. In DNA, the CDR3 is TGTGCCAGCAGCGGATCCCCTAGCGGGAGTTCCTACAATGAGCAGTTCTTC.

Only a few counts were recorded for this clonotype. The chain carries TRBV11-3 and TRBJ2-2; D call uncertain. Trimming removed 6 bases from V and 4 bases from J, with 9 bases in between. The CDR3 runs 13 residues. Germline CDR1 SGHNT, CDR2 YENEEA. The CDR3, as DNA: TGTGCCAGCAGGCTGATGGGCACCGGGGAGCTGTTTTTT. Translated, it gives CASRLMGTGELFF. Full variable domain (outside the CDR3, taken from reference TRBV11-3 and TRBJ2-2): EAGVVQSPRYKIIEKKQPVAFWCNPISGHNTLYWYLQNLGQGPELLIRYENEEAVDDSQLPKDRFSAERLKGVDSTLKIQPAELGDSAVYLCASRLMGTGELFFGEGSRLTVL.

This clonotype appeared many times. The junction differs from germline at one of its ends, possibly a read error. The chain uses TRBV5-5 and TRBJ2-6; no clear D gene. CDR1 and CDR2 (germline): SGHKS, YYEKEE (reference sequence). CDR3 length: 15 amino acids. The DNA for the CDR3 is TGTGCCAGCAACTTGACTGATTCTGGGGCCAACGTCCTGACTTTC. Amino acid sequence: CASNLTDSGANVLTF.

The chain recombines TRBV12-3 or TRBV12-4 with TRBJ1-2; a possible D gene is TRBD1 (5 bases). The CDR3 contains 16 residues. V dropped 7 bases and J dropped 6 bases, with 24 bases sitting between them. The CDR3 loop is CASTIHGTETENGYTF. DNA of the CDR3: TGTGCCAGCACCATCCACGGGACGGAAACTGAAAATGGCTACACCTTC.

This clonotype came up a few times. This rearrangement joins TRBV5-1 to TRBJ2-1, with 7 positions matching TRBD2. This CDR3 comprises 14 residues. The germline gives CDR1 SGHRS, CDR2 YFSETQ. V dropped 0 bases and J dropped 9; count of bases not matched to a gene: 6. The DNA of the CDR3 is TGCGCCAGCAGCTTGGCGGGAGGCCAATTTGAGCAGTTCTTC. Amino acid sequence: CASSLAGGQFEQFF.

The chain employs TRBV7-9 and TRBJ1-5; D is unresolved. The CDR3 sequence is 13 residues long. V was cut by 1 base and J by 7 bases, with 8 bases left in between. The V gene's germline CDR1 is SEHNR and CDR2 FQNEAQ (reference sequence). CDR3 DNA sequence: TGTGCCAGCAGCTTAGAGATAGGACAGCCCCAGCATTTT. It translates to CASSLEIGQPQHF.

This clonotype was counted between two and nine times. CDR3 coding DNA: TGTGCCAGCAGCCTGGGATTTAGCAATGAGCAGTTCTTC. Amino acid sequence: CASSLGFSNEQFF. This chain uses TRBV7-9 with TRBJ2-1; D is unresolved. Trimming took off 5 bases at V and 6 bases at J, with 11 bases between the two ends. Germline V gene data show CDR1 as SEHNR and CDR2 as FQNEAQ (reference sequence). CDR3 size: 13 residues.

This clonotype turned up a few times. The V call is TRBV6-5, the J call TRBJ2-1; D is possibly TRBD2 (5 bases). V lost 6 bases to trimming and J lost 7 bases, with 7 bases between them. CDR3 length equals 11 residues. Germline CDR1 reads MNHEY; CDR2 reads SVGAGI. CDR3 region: CASSRTNEQFF. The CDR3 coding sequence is TGTGCCAGCAGCCGGACTAATGAGCAGTTCTTC.

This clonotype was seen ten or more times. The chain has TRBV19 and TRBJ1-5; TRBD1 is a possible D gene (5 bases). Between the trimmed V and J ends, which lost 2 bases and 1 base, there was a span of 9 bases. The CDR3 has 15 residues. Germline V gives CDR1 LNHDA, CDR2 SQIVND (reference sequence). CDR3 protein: CASSIPGTSNQPQHF. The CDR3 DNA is TGTGCCAGTAGTATACCGGGGACGAGCAATCAGCCCCAGCATTTT.

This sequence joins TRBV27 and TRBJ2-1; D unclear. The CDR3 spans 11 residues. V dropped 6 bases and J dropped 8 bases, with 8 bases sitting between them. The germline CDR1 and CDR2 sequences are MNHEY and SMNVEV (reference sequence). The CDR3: CASRVWDEQFF. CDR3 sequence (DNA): TGTGCCAGCAGAGTCTGGGATGAGCAGTTCTTC.

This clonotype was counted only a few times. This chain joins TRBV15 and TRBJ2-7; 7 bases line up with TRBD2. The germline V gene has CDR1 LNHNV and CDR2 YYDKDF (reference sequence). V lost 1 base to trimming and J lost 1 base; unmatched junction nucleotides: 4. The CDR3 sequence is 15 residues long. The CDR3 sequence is CATSRATSPSYEQYF. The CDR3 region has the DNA TGTGCCACCAGCAGAGCGACTAGCCCGTCCTACGAGCAGTACTTC.

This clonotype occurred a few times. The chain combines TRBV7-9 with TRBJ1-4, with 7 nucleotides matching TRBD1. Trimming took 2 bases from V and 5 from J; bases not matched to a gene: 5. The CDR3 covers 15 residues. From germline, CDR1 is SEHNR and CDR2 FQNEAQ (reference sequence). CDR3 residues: CASSLTQGRNEKLFF. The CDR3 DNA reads TGTGCCAGCAGCTTAACACAGGGGCGCAATGAAAAACTGTTTTTT.

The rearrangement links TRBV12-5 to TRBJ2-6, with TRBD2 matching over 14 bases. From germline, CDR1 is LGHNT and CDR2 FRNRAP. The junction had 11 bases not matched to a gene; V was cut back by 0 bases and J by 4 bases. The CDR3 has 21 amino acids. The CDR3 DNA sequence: TGTGCTAGTGGTTTGGTACCCTGGGGACTAGCGGGAGAAGCAGGGGCCAACGTCCTGACTTTC. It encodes CASGLVPWGLAGEAGANVLTF.

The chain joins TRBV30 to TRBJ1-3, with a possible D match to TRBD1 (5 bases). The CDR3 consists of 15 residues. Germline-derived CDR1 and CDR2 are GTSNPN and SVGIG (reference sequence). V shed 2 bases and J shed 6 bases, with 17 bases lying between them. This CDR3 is CAWSIGGWIENTIYF. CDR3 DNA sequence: TGTGCCTGGAGTATTGGGGGGTGGATCGAAAACACCATATATTTT.

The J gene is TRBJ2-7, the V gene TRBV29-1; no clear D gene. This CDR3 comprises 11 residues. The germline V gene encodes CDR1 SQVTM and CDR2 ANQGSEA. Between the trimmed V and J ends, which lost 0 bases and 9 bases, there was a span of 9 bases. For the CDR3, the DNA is TGCAGCGTTGAAGATGGCCGAGGGCAGTACTTC. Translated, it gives CSVEDGRGQYF.

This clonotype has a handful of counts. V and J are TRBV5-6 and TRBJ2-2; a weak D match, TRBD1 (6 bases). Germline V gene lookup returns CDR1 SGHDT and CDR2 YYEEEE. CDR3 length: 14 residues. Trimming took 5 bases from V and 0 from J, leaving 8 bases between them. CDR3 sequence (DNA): TGTGCCAGCAGGGGGACACCGAACACCGGGGAGCTGTTTTTT. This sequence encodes CASRGTPNTGELFF. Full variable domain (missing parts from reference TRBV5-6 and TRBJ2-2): DAGVTQSPTHLIKTRGQQVTLRCSPKSGHDTVSWYQQALGQGPQFIFQYYEEEERQRGNFPDRFSGHQFPNYSSELNVNALLLGDSALYLCASRGTPNTGELFFGEGSRLTVL.

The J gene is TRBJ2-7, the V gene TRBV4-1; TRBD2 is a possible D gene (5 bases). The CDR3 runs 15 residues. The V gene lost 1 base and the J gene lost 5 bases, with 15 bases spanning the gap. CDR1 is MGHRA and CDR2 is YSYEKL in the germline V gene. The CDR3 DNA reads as TGCGCCAGCAGCCAAGCCTCCTCTCTAGCCCACGAGCAGTACTTC. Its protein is CASSQASSLAHEQYF.

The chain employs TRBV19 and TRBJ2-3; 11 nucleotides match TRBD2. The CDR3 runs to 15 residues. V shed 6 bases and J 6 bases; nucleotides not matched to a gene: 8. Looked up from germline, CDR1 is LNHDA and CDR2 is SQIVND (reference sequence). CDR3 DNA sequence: TGTGCCAGTAGCCCCACTAGCGGGAGTGCTGATACGCAGTATTTT. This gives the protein CASSPTSGSADTQYF.